Listed here are 6 T cell receptor beta chains from one sample, sequenced in a study of cytomegalovirus exposure and HLA in healthy donors. The primer mix had 60 Vbeta and 13 Jbeta primers. Libraries were prepared by immunoSEQ multiplex PCR; TCRdb keeps only in-frame clonotypes and omits some of them. There are 99,000 or so clones in the sample; 83% occur only once, and under 6.5% lies in the top ten. The sequenced material came from PBMCs. These receptors originate from a man aged 18 to 30 in good health and CMV-seronegative.

J is TRBJ2-3 and V is TRBV5-1, with 9 bases lining up with TRBD2. CDR1 is SGHRS and CDR2 is YFSETQ in the germline V gene. The trim removed 0 bases at V and 2 bases at J, leaving 4 bases unmatched. This CDR3 is built from 16 residues. The chain's CDR3 is CASSLVAGGPTDTQYF. CDR3 coding DNA: TGCGCCAGCAGCTTGGTGGCGGGAGGGCCCACAGATACGCAGTATTTT.

This clone was seen a single time. This sequence joins TRBV14 and TRBJ1-1; 7 positions match TRBD1. The V and J ends lost 3 bases and 0 bases, in that order; junction bases with no gene match: 10. The CDR3 runs to 17 residues. The germline V gene has CDR1 SGHDN and CDR2 FVKESK. The CDR3 sequence: CASSHPPGQLMNTEAFF. The CDR3 nucleotides are TGTGCCAGCAGCCACCCACCGGGACAGCTTATGAACACTGAAGCTTTCTTT.

The rearrangement links TRBV19 to TRBJ2-7, with 14 nucleotides matching TRBD2. The CDR3 loop spans 18 amino acids. V lost 5 bases and J lost 5; bases outside the gene matches: 14. In germline, CDR1 is LNHDA, CDR2 SQIVND (reference sequence). CDR3 sequence (DNA): TGTGCCAGTAGTTTCTCACTGGGGGGGACTAGCGGGAGTCACGAGCAGTACTTC. Translating gives CASSFSLGGTSGSHEQYF.

This chain joins TRBV11-2 and TRBJ1-2, with TRBD1 matching 7 bases. The CDR3 length is 12 residues. Germline CDR1 SGHAT, CDR2 FQNNGV. After removal of 11 bases from V and 4 bases from J, the junction contained 7 bases not matched to a gene. The CDR3 sequence is CAGGGAPYGYTF. As DNA, the CDR3 is TGTGCCGGAGGGGGCGCCCCCTATGGCTACACCTTC. The variable domain in full, with the rest retrieved from reference TRBV11-2 and TRBJ1-2, is EAGVAQSPRYKIIEKRQSVAFWCNPISGHATLYWYQQILGQGPKLLIQFQNNGVVDDSQLPKDRFSAERLKGVDSTLKIQPAKLEDSAVYLCAGGGAPYGYTFGSGTRLTVV.

V is TRBV4-3 and J is TRBJ2-5, with 10 bases matching TRBD1. Germline lookup yields CDR1 LGHNA and CDR2 YSLEER. The length of the CDR3 is 19 residues. V was pared by 3 bases and J by 1 base, with 14 bases of the junction left unmatched. The CDR3 coding sequence is TGCGCCAGCAGCCAGACATTTAAGGGACAGGGGTTTGGCCAAGAGACCCAGTACTTC. Its protein product is CASSQTFKGQGFGQETQYF.

CDR3 protein: CASSAGRDRHLYGAFF. Here the CDR3 DNA reads TGTGCCAGCAGCGCCGGTCGGGACAGGCATCTCTATGGAGCTTTCTTT. The rearrangement joins TRBV4-2 to TRBJ1-1; 8 positions agree with TRBD1. CDR1 is LGHNA, CDR2 YNFKEQ, per germline. V gave up 5 bases and J gave up 10 bases; unmatched junction bases: 18. The CDR3 contains 16 residues.